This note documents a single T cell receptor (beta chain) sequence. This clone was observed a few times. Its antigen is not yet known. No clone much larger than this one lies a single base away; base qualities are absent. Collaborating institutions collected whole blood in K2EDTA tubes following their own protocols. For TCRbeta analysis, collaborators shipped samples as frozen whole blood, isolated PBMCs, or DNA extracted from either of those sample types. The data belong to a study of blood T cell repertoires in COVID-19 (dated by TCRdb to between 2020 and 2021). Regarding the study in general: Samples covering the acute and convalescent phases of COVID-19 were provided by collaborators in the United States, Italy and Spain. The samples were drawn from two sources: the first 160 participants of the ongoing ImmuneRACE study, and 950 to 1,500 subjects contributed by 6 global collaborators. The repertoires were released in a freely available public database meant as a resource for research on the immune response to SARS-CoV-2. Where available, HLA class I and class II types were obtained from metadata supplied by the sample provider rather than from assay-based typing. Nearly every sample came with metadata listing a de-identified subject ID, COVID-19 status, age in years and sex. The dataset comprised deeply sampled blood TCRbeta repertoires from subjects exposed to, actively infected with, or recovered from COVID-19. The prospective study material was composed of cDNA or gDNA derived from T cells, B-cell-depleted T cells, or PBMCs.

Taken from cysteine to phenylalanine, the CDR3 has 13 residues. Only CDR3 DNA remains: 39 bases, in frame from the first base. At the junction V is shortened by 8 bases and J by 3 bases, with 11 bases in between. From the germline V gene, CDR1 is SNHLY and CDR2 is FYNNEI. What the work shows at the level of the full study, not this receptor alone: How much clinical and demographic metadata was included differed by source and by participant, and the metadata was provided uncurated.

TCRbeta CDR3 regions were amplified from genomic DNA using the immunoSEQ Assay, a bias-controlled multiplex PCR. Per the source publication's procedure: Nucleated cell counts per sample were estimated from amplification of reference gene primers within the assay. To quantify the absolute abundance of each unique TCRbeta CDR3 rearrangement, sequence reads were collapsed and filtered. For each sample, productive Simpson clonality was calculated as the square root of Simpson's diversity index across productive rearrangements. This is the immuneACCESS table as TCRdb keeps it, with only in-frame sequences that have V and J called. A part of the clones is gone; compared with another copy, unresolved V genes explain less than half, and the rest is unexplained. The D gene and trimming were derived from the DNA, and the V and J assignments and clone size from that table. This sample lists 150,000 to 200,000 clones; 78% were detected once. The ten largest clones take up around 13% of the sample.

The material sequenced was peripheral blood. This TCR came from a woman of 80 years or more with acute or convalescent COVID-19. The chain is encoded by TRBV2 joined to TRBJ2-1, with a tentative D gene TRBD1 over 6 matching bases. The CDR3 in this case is CASDAQGYNEQFF. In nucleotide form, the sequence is TGTGCCAGCGACGCACAGGGCTACAATGAGCAGTTCTTC.